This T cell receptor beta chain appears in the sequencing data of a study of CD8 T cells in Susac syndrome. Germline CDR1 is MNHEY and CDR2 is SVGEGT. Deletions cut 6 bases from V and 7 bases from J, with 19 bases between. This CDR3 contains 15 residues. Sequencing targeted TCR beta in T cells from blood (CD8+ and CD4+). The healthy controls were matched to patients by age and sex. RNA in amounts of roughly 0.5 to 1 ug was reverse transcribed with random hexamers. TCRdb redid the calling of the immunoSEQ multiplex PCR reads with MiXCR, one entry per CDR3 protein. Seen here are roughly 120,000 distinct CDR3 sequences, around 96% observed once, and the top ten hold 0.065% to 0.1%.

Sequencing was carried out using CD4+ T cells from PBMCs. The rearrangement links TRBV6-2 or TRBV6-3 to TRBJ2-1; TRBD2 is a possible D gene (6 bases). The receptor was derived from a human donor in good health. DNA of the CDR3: TGTGCCAGCAGCTCCATCCGGGACTTATCAAATGAGCAGTTCTTC. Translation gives CASSSIRDLSNEQFF.